This T cell receptor (beta chain) was identified during a study of cytomegalovirus exposure and HLA in healthy donors. Study overall: Most genotyped donors, around four fifths of around 370, had Caucasian-associated genetic ancestry. Study-wide results and caveats: In vitro confirmation showed a few CMV-associated chains to be CMV antigen specific. There were 150 or so TCR beta chains listed as cytomegalovirus-associated.

Though nominally healthy at sampling, donors likely had unrecorded immune exposures. Trimming cost V 5 bases and J 5 bases; bases outside gene matches: 8. Germline CDR1 reads MNHNS; CDR2 reads SASEGT. The CDR3 is 16 residues long. About this clone itself: Antigen: not known.

Researchers ran the PCR with 60 Vbeta and 13 Jbeta primers. The data were produced by immunoSEQ multiplex PCR, yet TCRdb's version contains in-frame clones alone and is incomplete. The profile shows 55,000 to 85,000 clones, 78% of them singletons. The receptor was isolated from a man aged 18 to 30 in good health and CMV-seropositive. The sequencing input was PBMCs. J is TRBJ1-4 and V is TRBV6-1; 10 nucleotides line up with TRBD1. Here the CDR3 reads CASSQGTGEINEKLFF. The CDR3 nucleotides are TGTGCCAGCAGTCAAGGGACAGGGGAAATAAATGAAAAACTGTTTTTT.